Listed below are T cell receptor beta chains from one sample, sequenced in a study of blood T cell repertoires in COVID-19. TCRdb's table, derived via immunoSEQ multiplex PCR, lists solely in-frame clones and lacks some. The sample carries tens of thousands of clones, roughly 87% recorded once. Source material: peripheral blood. Every receptor here comes from a human donor in a cohort sampled during active COVID-19. Both conserved end residues are part of each CDR3. The D gene is left open where the match is weak. Size is omitted from some rows. Given values are once, few, many or a class for expanded clones.

j_call: TRBJ1-4; clone_size: .; d_call: .; v_call: TRBV2; cdr3_aa: CASRILGSNEKLFF; cdr3_nt: TGTGCCAGCAGGATCCTTGGCTCTAATGAAAAACTGTTTTTT
j_call: TRBJ2-1; clone_size: few; d_call: TRBD2; v_call: TRBV9; cdr3_aa: CASSGGLGGLYNEQFF; cdr3_nt: TGTGCCAGCAGCGGCGGACTAGGTGGGCTATACAATGAGCAGTTCTTC
j_call: TRBJ1-1; clone_size: .; d_call: TRBD1; v_call: TRBV6-5; cdr3_aa: CAVAGGGNTEAFF; cdr3_nt: TGTGCCGTGGCAGGGGGCGGTAACACTGAAGCTTTCTTT
j_call: TRBJ2-5; clone_size: .; d_call: .; v_call: TRBV5-1; cdr3_aa: CASSLTIDGKETQYF; cdr3_nt: TGCGCCAGCAGCTTAACTATCGACGGGAAAGAGACCCAGTACTTC
j_call: TRBJ2-1; clone_size: .; d_call: .; v_call: TRBV3-1/TRBV3-2; cdr3_aa: CASSHRGGTYNEQFF; cdr3_nt: TGTGCCAGCAGCCATAGGGGGGGAACTTACAATGAGCAGTTCTTC
j_call: TRBJ2-5; clone_size: .; d_call: TRBD1; v_call: TRBV7-3; cdr3_aa: CASSPGQGDETQYF; cdr3_nt: TGTGCCAGCAGCCCCGGACAGGGGGACGAGACCCAGTACTTC
j_call: TRBJ1-1; clone_size: .; d_call: .; v_call: TRBV7-9; cdr3_aa: CASSPQGLRGTEAFF; cdr3_nt: TGTGCCAGCAGCCCTCAGGGCCTAAGGGGCACTGAAGCTTTCTTT
j_call: TRBJ2-6; clone_size: .; d_call: .; v_call: TRBV5-4; cdr3_aa: CASSHGGSGANVLTF; cdr3_nt: TGTGCCAGCAGCCATGGCGGGTCTGGGGCCAACGTCCTGACTTTC
j_call: TRBJ1-5; clone_size: .; d_call: .; v_call: TRBV6-5; cdr3_aa: CASAAGDTQPQHF; cdr3_nt: TGTGCCAGCGCGGCCGGAGATACTCAGCCCCAGCATTTT
j_call: TRBJ2-1; clone_size: .; d_call: .; v_call: TRBV18; cdr3_aa: CASSLASYNEQFF; cdr3_nt: TGTGCCAGCTCCCTCGCCAGTTACAATGAGCAGTTCTTC
j_call: TRBJ1-2; clone_size: .; d_call: TRBD1; v_call: TRBV6-1; cdr3_aa: CASSEGTGQGDLDGYTF; cdr3_nt: TGTGCCAGCAGCGAAGGCACAGGACAGGGGGACTTGGATGGCTACACCTTC
j_call: TRBJ2-1; clone_size: .; d_call: .; v_call: TRBV11-3; cdr3_aa: CASSLKTGLGEQFF; cdr3_nt: TGTGCCAGCAGCTTAAAAACAGGGTTAGGTGAGCAGTTCTTC
j_call: TRBJ2-7; clone_size: .; d_call: TRBD2; v_call: TRBV4-2; cdr3_aa: CASSQESTSGLYEQYF; cdr3_nt: TGTGCCAGCAGCCAAGAATCAACTAGCGGCCTTTACGAGCAGTACTTC
j_call: TRBJ1-2; clone_size: .; d_call: TRBD1; v_call: TRBV2; cdr3_aa: CASSDPQGGNGYTF; cdr3_nt: TGTGCCAGCAGTGACCCACAGGGGGGAAATGGCTACACCTTC
j_call: TRBJ1-1; clone_size: once; d_call: .; v_call: TRBV27; cdr3_aa: CASSLGQTTNTEAFF; cdr3_nt: TGTGCCAGCAGTTTAGGACAAACGACGAACACTGAAGCTTTCTTT
j_call: TRBJ2-1; clone_size: .; d_call: .; v_call: TRBV15; cdr3_aa: CATSRDGARANEQFF; cdr3_nt: TGTGCCACCAGCAGAGATGGGGCCAGGGCAAATGAGCAGTTCTTC
j_call: TRBJ2-3; clone_size: .; d_call: TRBD2; v_call: TRBV29-1; cdr3_aa: CSVEGAGAGTDTQYF; cdr3_nt: TGCAGCGTTGAAGGGGCGGGAGCGGGCACAGATACGCAGTATTTT
j_call: TRBJ2-3; clone_size: .; d_call: .; v_call: TRBV30; cdr3_aa: CAWNSGITDTQYF; cdr3_nt: TGTGCCTGGAATAGCGGAATCACAGATACGCAGTATTTT
j_call: TRBJ2-5; clone_size: .; d_call: .; v_call: TRBV3-1/TRBV3-2; cdr3_aa: CASSQDRGVLKTQYF; cdr3_nt: TGTGCCAGCAGCCAAGACAGGGGGGTACTAAAGACCCAGTACTTC
j_call: TRBJ1-3; clone_size: .; d_call: .; v_call: TRBV7-6; cdr3_aa: CASSLEGGMRGNTIYF; cdr3_nt: TGTGCCAGCAGCTTAGAAGGAGGAATGAGAGGAAACACCATATATTTT
j_call: TRBJ2-2; clone_size: .; d_call: .; v_call: TRBV6-6; cdr3_aa: CASSYSKTTGELFF; cdr3_nt: TGTGCCAGCAGTTACTCGAAGACAACCGGGGAGCTGTTTTTT
j_call: TRBJ2-6; clone_size: .; d_call: TRBD1; v_call: TRBV24-1; cdr3_aa: CATSTGQGAGANVLTF; cdr3_nt: TGTGCCACCAGTACGGGACAGGGGGCTGGGGCCAACGTCCTGACTTTC
j_call: TRBJ2-7; clone_size: .; d_call: .; v_call: TRBV10-3; cdr3_aa: CAIGRLRDSSYEQYF; cdr3_nt: TGTGCCATCGGTAGGCTCCGGGACTCCTCCTACGAGCAGTACTTC
j_call: TRBJ2-1; clone_size: .; d_call: .; v_call: TRBV5-6; cdr3_aa: CASSLPMSSYNEQFF; cdr3_nt: TGTGCCAGCAGCTTGCCGATGAGCTCCTACAATGAGCAGTTCTTC
j_call: TRBJ2-2; clone_size: .; d_call: .; v_call: TRBV19; cdr3_aa: CASSMGSLLTGELFF; cdr3_nt: TGTGCCAGTAGTATGGGCAGTCTGTTGACCGGGGAGCTGTTTTTT
j_call: TRBJ1-3; clone_size: .; d_call: .; v_call: TRBV7-3; cdr3_aa: CASYQGLTGNTIYF; cdr3_nt: TGTGCCAGCTACCAGGGGTTAACTGGAAACACCATATATTTT
j_call: TRBJ1-2; clone_size: .; d_call: .; v_call: TRBV7-8; cdr3_aa: CASSLRAGLGYTF; cdr3_nt: TGTGCCAGCAGCTTACGGGCGGGGCTCGGCTACACCTTC
j_call: TRBJ2-1; clone_size: once; d_call: TRBD2; v_call: TRBV30; cdr3_aa: CASTLTSGGAGEQFF; cdr3_nt: TGTGCCTCAACGTTGACTAGCGGGGGGGCGGGTGAGCAGTTCTTC
j_call: TRBJ2-7; clone_size: .; d_call: TRBD2; v_call: TRBV10-3; cdr3_aa: CAISESSSGGAGEQYF; cdr3_nt: TGTGCCATCAGTGAGTCGAGTAGCGGGGGGGCCGGGGAGCAGTACTTC
j_call: TRBJ1-6; clone_size: .; d_call: .; v_call: TRBV7-9; cdr3_aa: CASSLAQVRGGSPLHF; cdr3_nt: TGTGCCAGCAGCTTAGCGCAAGTCAGGGGCGGATCACCCCTCCACTTT
j_call: TRBJ1-1; clone_size: .; d_call: .; v_call: TRBV6-6; cdr3_aa: CASSYRRANTEAFF; cdr3_nt: TGTGCCAGCAGTTACCGGCGGGCGAACACTGAAGCTTTCTTT
j_call: TRBJ2-1; clone_size: once; d_call: .; v_call: TRBV7-2; cdr3_aa: CASSPPLVNEQFF; cdr3_nt: TGTGCCAGCAGCCCACCCCTAGTCAATGAGCAGTTCTTC
j_call: TRBJ2-3; clone_size: .; d_call: .; v_call: TRBV3-1/TRBV3-2; cdr3_aa: CASSRPFLLGGKKGDTDTQYF; cdr3_nt: TGTGCCAGCAGCCGTCCTTTCTTACTTGGGGGTAAAAAGGGGGACACAGATACGCAGTATTTT
j_call: TRBJ2-2; clone_size: .; d_call: TRBD2; v_call: TRBV7-8; cdr3_aa: CASSLARTSGGNTGELFF; cdr3_nt: TGTGCCAGCAGCTTAGCGAGGACTAGCGGAGGTAACACCGGGGAGCTGTTTTTT
j_call: TRBJ2-7; clone_size: .; d_call: TRBD2; v_call: TRBV3-1/TRBV3-2; cdr3_aa: CASSPQGSSGGEQYF; cdr3_nt: TGTGCCAGCAGCCCACAAGGGAGTAGCGGGGGCGAGCAGTACTTC
j_call: TRBJ2-1; clone_size: .; d_call: TRBD2; v_call: TRBV14; cdr3_aa: CASSQDAGGLLNEQFF; cdr3_nt: TGTGCCAGCAGCCAAGATGCGGGGGGGCTTCTGAATGAGCAGTTCTTC
j_call: TRBJ1-3; clone_size: .; d_call: TRBD1; v_call: TRBV12-5; cdr3_aa: CASGTGQSSPIYF; cdr3_nt: TGTGCTAGTGGAACGGGACAGTCTAGCCCAATATATTTT
j_call: TRBJ2-5; clone_size: .; d_call: TRBD2; v_call: TRBV4-1; cdr3_aa: CASSQDQASGWGTETQYF; cdr3_nt: TGCGCCAGCAGCCAAGATCAGGCTAGCGGGTGGGGTACGGAGACCCAGTACTTC
j_call: TRBJ2-3; clone_size: .; d_call: TRBD2; v_call: TRBV2; cdr3_aa: CASSSPRSGGAADTQYF; cdr3_nt: TGTGCCAGCAGTTCCCCACGTAGCGGGGGGGCGGCAGATACGCAGTATTTT
j_call: TRBJ2-1; clone_size: .; d_call: TRBD2; v_call: TRBV28; cdr3_aa: CASTRGLAGPNEQFF; cdr3_nt: TGTGCCAGCACTCGCGGACTAGCGGGGCCCAATGAGCAGTTCTTC
j_call: TRBJ2-6; clone_size: .; d_call: .; v_call: TRBV18; cdr3_aa: CASSPSVSGANVLTF; cdr3_nt: TGTGCCAGCTCACCTTCTGTCTCTGGGGCCAACGTCCTGACTTTC
j_call: TRBJ1-1; clone_size: .; d_call: .; v_call: TRBV15; cdr3_aa: CATSRKKAGLSTEAFF; cdr3_nt: TGTGCCACCAGCAGAAAAAAGGCAGGGTTAAGCACTGAAGCTTTCTTT
j_call: TRBJ2-5; clone_size: .; d_call: TRBD1; v_call: TRBV2; cdr3_aa: CASIRQGVPQETQYF; cdr3_nt: TGTGCCAGCATTCGGCAGGGGGTGCCCCAAGAGACCCAGTACTTC
j_call: TRBJ2-2; clone_size: .; d_call: .; v_call: TRBV7-2; cdr3_aa: CASSLVRGGGTGELFF; cdr3_nt: TGTGCCAGCAGCTTAGTAAGGGGAGGTGGGACCGGGGAGCTGTTTTTT
j_call: TRBJ1-6; clone_size: .; d_call: .; v_call: TRBV5-6; cdr3_aa: CASSGRGRNYNSPLHF; cdr3_nt: TGTGCCAGCAGCGGGCGGGGACGGAACTATAATTCACCCCTCCACTTT
j_call: TRBJ1-1; clone_size: .; d_call: TRBD1; v_call: TRBV2; cdr3_aa: CASSDPAGGISTEAFF; cdr3_nt: TGTGCCAGCAGTGACCCGGCAGGGGGCATTAGCACTGAAGCTTTCTTT
j_call: TRBJ2-2; clone_size: .; d_call: TRBD2; v_call: TRBV6-5; cdr3_aa: CASTSGMNTGELFF; cdr3_nt: TGTGCCAGCACTAGCGGGATGAACACCGGGGAGCTGTTTTTT
j_call: TRBJ2-5; clone_size: .; d_call: TRBD1; v_call: TRBV5-8; cdr3_aa: CASSLGTGGGETQYF; cdr3_nt: TGTGCCAGCAGCTTGGGGACAGGGGGCGGGGAGACCCAGTACTTC
j_call: TRBJ2-3; clone_size: .; d_call: TRBD2; v_call: TRBV11-2; cdr3_aa: CASSSFGRPTDTQYF; cdr3_nt: TGTGCCAGCAGCTCTTTCGGGAGGCCCACAGATACGCAGTATTTT
j_call: TRBJ2-3; clone_size: .; d_call: .; v_call: TRBV15; cdr3_aa: CATSRSFGPDTQYF; cdr3_nt: TGTGCCACCAGCAGGTCGTTTGGCCCAGATACGCAGTATTTT
j_call: TRBJ2-2; clone_size: .; d_call: TRBD1; v_call: TRBV19; cdr3_aa: CASSPGTGVNTGELFF; cdr3_nt: TGTGCCAGTAGCCCCGGGACAGGGGTAAACACCGGGGAGCTGTTTTTT
j_call: TRBJ1-1; clone_size: .; d_call: .; v_call: TRBV6-2/TRBV6-3; cdr3_aa: CASSPAGAGNTEAFF; cdr3_nt: TGTGCCAGCAGCCCCGCAGGGGCCGGGAACACTGAAGCTTTCTTT
j_call: TRBJ1-2; clone_size: .; d_call: .; v_call: TRBV19; cdr3_aa: CASAPVGGSGGYTF; cdr3_nt: TGTGCCAGCGCCCCGGTGGGGGGATCCGGGGGCTACACCTTC
j_call: TRBJ1-6; clone_size: .; d_call: .; v_call: TRBV11-2; cdr3_aa: CASSLDAGGHNSPLHF; cdr3_nt: TGTGCCAGCAGCTTAGATGCGGGGGGCCATAATTCACCCCTCCACTTT